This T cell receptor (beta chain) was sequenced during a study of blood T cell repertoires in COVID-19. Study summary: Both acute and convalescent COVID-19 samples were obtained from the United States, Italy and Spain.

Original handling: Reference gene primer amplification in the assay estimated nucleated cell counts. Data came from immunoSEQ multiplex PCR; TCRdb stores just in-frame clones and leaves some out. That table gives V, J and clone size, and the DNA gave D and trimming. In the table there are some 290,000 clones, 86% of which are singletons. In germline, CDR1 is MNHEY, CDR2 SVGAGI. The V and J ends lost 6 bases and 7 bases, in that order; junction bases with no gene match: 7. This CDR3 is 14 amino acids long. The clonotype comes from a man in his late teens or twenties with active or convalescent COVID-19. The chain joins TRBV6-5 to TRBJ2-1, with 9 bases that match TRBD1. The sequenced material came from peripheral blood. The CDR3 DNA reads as TGTGCCAGCAGCCCGGGACAGGGCGGGAATGAGCAGTTCTTC. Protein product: CASSPGQGGNEQFF.